This TCR beta chain is from a study of T cell responses to AZD1222 COVID-19 vaccine (dated by TCRdb to about 2021). Some background on the complete study: Because spike-specific TCR depth and breadth did not differ between the two schedules, AZD1222 recipients who got a second dose at roughly 4 weeks were pooled with those who got a second dose at roughly 12 weeks. TCR sequencing covered fewer than 250 trial participants: 200 to 210 given two doses of AZD1222 and about 26 given two doses of MenACWY control vaccine. Trial participants were enrolled by age into subgroups of 18-55, 56-69 and 70-plus years, and around 150, 29 and 61 TCR-sequenced participants, respectively, were included in these subgroups. Overall results and qualifications from the work: Participants were mostly white British, with more females than males. The authors suggested clonal diversity may have been underestimated. Conclusions about previously exposed vaccinees are limited because only a handful of AZD1222 recipients were SARS-CoV-2 seropositive at baseline. In the small 56-69-year group, the increase in depth fell short of significance, most likely because of low power. After two AZD1222 doses, both the breadth and the depth of spike-specific TCRs were significantly higher than at day 0 and than in MenACWY recipients. The whole spike protein was spanned by vaccine-associated CD4 TCRs, and dominant responses were seen in regions 160-218 and 743-854. Reportedly, close to half of the unique spike-specific TCRs recognized epitopes lying outside the regions that are mutated in the B.1.351 and B.1.1.7 variants. No day 14 peak-response samples were available, so repertoires were characterized only after the peak T cell response.

V is clipped by 2 bases and J by 7 bases, and the sequence between their germline boundaries is 12 bases long. The CDR3, from cysteine to phenylalanine, totals 14 residues. CDR3 DNA only is kept here, 42 bases in frame from base 1. Taken from the germline V gene, the CDR1 and CDR2 loops are MNHEY and SVGAGI. The CDR3 regions of human TCRbeta chains were analyzed by immunosequencing. Per the source publication's procedure: TCRs in the repertoires were matched against a reference library of SARS-CoV-2-specific TCRs that had been generated with the MIRA antigen-specificity platform. Breadth was defined as the fraction of unique TCRs that were SARS-CoV-2-associated, and depth was defined as the fraction of total T cells that were SARS-CoV-2-associated. Using the MIRA data, every spike-specific TCR was mapped to the spike region that the TCR reacted to and assigned to either a CD4 or a CD8 class. Log10-transformed breadth and depth values were compared by one-way ANOVA with Sidak's multiple comparisons tests. TCRdb obtained this table from immuneACCESS and retained in-frame rearrangements with V and J assigned. These tables miss some clones; where compared with another copy, unresolved V genes account for less than half of the shortfall, and the remainder is unexplained. D and trimming come from the DNA, and the V and J calls and clone size come from that table. Here the sample has 150,000 to 200,000 clones; 85% to 95% occur a single time. The ten largest clones take up approximately 0.88% of the sample.

Remarks on this clone: The antigen this receptor binds is unknown. No clone much larger than this one lies a single base away; base qualities are absent.

Read against the paper, the sample's time point label means: baseline before first vaccination. Vaccinee samples came from UK trials COV001 and COV002, including a single-blind randomized controlled phase 2/3 trial of AZD1222 (ChAdOx1 nCoV-19) in healthy adults. For TCRbeta chain sequencing, PBMC samples from trial participants were taken at day 0 and at day 28 after the second dose. This receptor chain uses TRBV6-5 and TRBJ1-5, with TRBD1 as a weak D call on 5 bases. The sequences come from peripheral blood, collected on day 0 of AZD1222 vaccination. The receptor was isolated from an adult in good health. The DNA reads TGTGCCAGCAGTTACGAGGGACCGCCCCAGCCCCAGCATTTT. This codes for CASSYEGPPQPQHF.